This is a list of T cell receptor beta chains from one sample in a study of blood T cells in healthy people across ages. TCRdb passed the 5' RACE reads through MiXCR, listing each CDR3 protein once. The repertoire has hundreds of thousands of distinct CDR3 sequences, around 50% of them found once; the top ten carry roughly 24%. The source material was blood. The source of these receptors is a man in his forties in good health. Each CDR3 is given with its conserved first and last residue. The D gene is left open where the match is weak. Some rows have no size entry. The others give once, few or many, or a class for an expanded clone.

>TRBV7-2|TRBJ2-3|16|-|-
TGTGCCAGCAGCTTAGTCGGGGGAGTGGGCACAGATACGCAGTATTTT
CASSLVGGVGTDTQYF
>TRBV27|TRBJ1-4|16|few|-
TGTGCCAGCAGTAGAGAGGGTCCGGCAACTAATGAAAAACTGTTTTTT
CASSREGPATNEKLFF
>TRBV7-3|TRBJ2-3|16|few|TRBD1
TGTGCCAGCAGCTTACCGGGACAGGGGGCTTCAGATACGCAGTATTTT
CASSLPGQGASDTQYF
>TRBV15|TRBJ1-4|16|-|TRBD1
TGTGCCACCAGCCCCTCGACGGGACAGTATAATGAAAAACTGTTTTTT
CATSPSTGQYNEKLFF
>TRBV27|TRBJ2-1|18|once|TRBD2
TGTGCCAGCAGTTTTCTCGGGACTAGCGGGGGGAGTCCCCATGAGCAGTTCTTC
CASSFLGTSGGSPHEQFF
>TRBV2|TRBJ1-1|11|-|-
TGTGCCAGCAGTTTTCTAAGTGAAGCTTTCTTT
CASSFLSEAFF
>TRBV2|TRBJ1-2|13|-|-
TGTGCCAGCAGTGAAGTCGGTAACTATGGCTACACCTTC
CASSEVGNYGYTF
>TRBV20-1|TRBJ2-7|15|-|-
TGCAGTGCTAGACTATCCGGGACTTGGGTCTACGAGCAGTACTTC
CSARLSGTWVYEQYF
>TRBV6-1|TRBJ2-3|15|-|TRBD2
TGTGCCAGCAGTCAAGCTAGCGGGGGCACAGATACGCAGTATTTT
CASSQASGGTDTQYF
>TRBV7-2|TRBJ2-1|12|many|-
TGTGCCAGCAGCTTAAGATGGAATGAGCAGTTCTTC
CASSLRWNEQFF
>TRBV4-2|TRBJ2-4|15|-|-
TGTGCCAGCAGCCAGATTACCGGGACACAGAACATTCAGTACTTC
CASSQITGTQNIQYF
>TRBV28|TRBJ2-3|15|-|-
TGTGCCAGCAGCATAGGTGGTATTTTTACAGATACGCAGTATTTT
CASSIGGIFTDTQYF
>TRBV20-1|TRBJ2-7|14|few|-
TGCAGTGCTAGAGATCTAACGGGGCCCCACGAGCAGTACTTC
CSARDLTGPHEQYF
>TRBV7-8|TRBJ2-1|16|few|-
TGTGCCAGCAGCACTCGACCACTTGGGGCCCTCAATGAGCAGTTCTTC
CASSTRPLGALNEQFF
>TRBV7-2|TRBJ2-7|14|few|-
TGTGCCAGCAGCTTAGAAGGGACGGACTACGAGCAGTACTTC
CASSLEGTDYEQYF
>TRBV28|TRBJ2-3|17|-|-
TGTGCCAGCAGTTCCCTGACCGTGACGCAGGGCCCAGATACGCAGTATTTT
CASSSLTVTQGPDTQYF
>TRBV28|TRBJ1-2|14|-|-
TGTGCCAGCCATCTGCCTGGACGGCCCTATGGCTACACCTTC
CASHLPGRPYGYTF
>TRBV27|TRBJ1-2|17|few|-
TGTGCCAGCAGTCCAACCACTCTCCTCAGGGATTACTATGGCTACACCTTC
CASSPTTLLRDYYGYTF
>TRBV29-1|TRBJ2-2|12|-|-
TGCAGCGTCCCGTCCGACACCGGGGAGCTGTTTTTT
CSVPSDTGELFF
>TRBV5-1|TRBJ2-3|16|-|-
TGCGCCAGCAACCCAACCCCTCCTGACTCGGCAGATACGCAGTATTTT
CASNPTPPDSADTQYF
>TRBV20-1|TRBJ2-5|13|few|-
TGCAGTGCTAGAGTGGACATCCAAGAGACCCAGTACTTC
CSARVDIQETQYF
>TRBV6-6|TRBJ1-1|12|-|-
TGTGCCAGCAGCCAGACCGGGACAAAAGCTTTCTTT
CASSQTGTKAFF
>TRBV9|TRBJ1-6|16|-|TRBD1
TGTGCCAGCAGCGCCCTATCCGGGACAGGGACTTCACCCCTCCACTTT
CASSALSGTGTSPLHF
>TRBV14|TRBJ2-5|16|-|-
TGTGCCAGCAGCCAAGAGTGGCCGGGGCGCCGAGAGACCCAGTACTTC
CASSQEWPGRRETQYF
>TRBV9|TRBJ2-6|15|-|-
TGTGCCAGCAGCGTAGGCGGGGCTGGGGCCAACGTCCTGACTTTC
CASSVGGAGANVLTF
>TRBV12-5|TRBJ1-1|11|-|-
TGTGCTAGTGTCCTTAACACTGAAGCTTTCTTT
CASVLNTEAFF
>TRBV6-2/TRBV6-3|TRBJ2-1|18|once|TRBD1
TGTGCCAGCAGTGTTCTCCGTATGGACAGGGGGCGCAGAGATGAGCAGTTCTTC
CASSVLRMDRGRRDEQFF
>TRBV7-2|TRBJ2-5|15|few|TRBD2
TGTGCCAGCAGCTTAAGGGGCGGGAGGGGGGAGACCCAGTACTTC
CASSLRGGRGETQYF
>TRBV29-1|TRBJ2-3|17|-|TRBD2
TGCAGCGTTCCCGGACTAGCGGGGGGTACAGGTACAGATACGCAGTATTTT
CSVPGLAGGTGTDTQYF
>TRBV5-1|TRBJ1-1|13|once|-
TGCGCCAGCAGCGTCGTTAAGAACACTGAAGCTTTCTTT
CASSVVKNTEAFF
>TRBV12-3/TRBV12-4|TRBJ1-5|15|-|-
TGTGCCAGCAACTCCAGGGGATTGAGCAATCAGCCCCAGCATTTT
CASNSRGLSNQPQHF
>TRBV3-1|TRBJ2-5|11|-|-
TGTGCCAGCAGCCACTCCGGGACCCAGTACTTC
CASSHSGTQYF
>TRBV28|TRBJ2-1|14|-|-
TGTGCCAGCACCATACCTTCTAGCAGGTCGGAGCAGTTCTTC
CASTIPSSRSEQFF
>TRBV19|TRBJ2-1|19|-|-
TGTGCCAGTAGTATAGCTCAGCAGGGGGGCGTTCGGTCCTACAATGAGCAGTTCTTC
CASSIAQQGGVRSYNEQFF
>TRBV5-1|TRBJ2-5|13|once|-
TGCGCCAGCAGCAAAGACAGGCAAGAGACCCAGTACTTC
CASSKDRQETQYF
>TRBV12-3/TRBV12-4|TRBJ1-6|15|-|TRBD1
TGTGCCAGCAGTTTAGGACAGGGGCAAAATTCACCCCTCCACTTT
CASSLGQGQNSPLHF
>TRBV4-1|TRBJ2-1|16|-|TRBD2
TGCGCCAGCAGCCAAACGCCCACCTGGGCGGGAGTGAGTGAGTTCTTC
CASSQTPTWAGVSEFF
>TRBV29-1|TRBJ1-1|13|-|-
TGCAGCGTTGCGGTACAAATGAACACTGAAGCTTTCTTT
CSVAVQMNTEAFF